The clone carrying this T cell receptor (beta chain) was seen a handful of times. Its antigen is unidentified. This specimen belongs to a study of T cell repertoires in cytomegalovirus infection. Study-level information: An indication of both CMV infection and matching HLA type came from public TCR beta signatures. Study-wide findings and caveats: Frequencies of public TCR beta families were cumulated, and this identified carriers of CMV plus the relevant HLA.

MiXCR, run by TCRdb on the reads, gives a single entry per CDR3 protein. The sample yields under 200,000 distinct CDR3 sequences, roughly a sixth seen once. V was clipped by 4 bases and J by 10 bases; unmatched bases: 0. The CDR3 runs 13 residues. Germline V gene sequence: CDR1 MNHNS, CDR2 SASEGT. Sample: CD8+ T cells from PBMCs. This sequence originates from a human donor in good health (CMV status not recorded). Some clones in this sample may be carry-over from other donors' samples. The genes are TRBV6-1 and TRBJ2-1; 14 bases fit TRBD2. In DNA form, the CDR3 reads TGTGCCAGCAGTGGGACTAGCGGGAGGGAGCAGTTCTTC. Amino acids: CASSGTSGREQFF.